This T cell receptor beta chain was identified during a study of blood T cell repertoires in COVID-19. This CDR3 has 18 amino acids. Germline V gene lookup returns CDR1 MDHEN and CDR2 SYDVKM. Trimming removed 4 bases from V and 0 bases from J, with 19 bases in between. Measured with immunoSEQ multiplex PCR; TCRdb has only the in-frame clones, and not every one. The profile shows about 110,000 clones, 80% of them singletons. The receptor was isolated from a human donor in a cohort sampled during active or convalescent COVID-19. The J gene is TRBJ1-5, the V gene TRBV28; a possible D gene is TRBD1 (5 bases). The sequencing input was peripheral blood. The DNA for the CDR3 is TGTGCCAGCAGTTACGCCGCCGACAGAAAGTATAGCAATCAGCCCCAGCATTTT. Translation gives CASSYAADRKYSNQPQHF.